Listed below are T cell receptor beta chains from one sample, sequenced in a study of blood T cell repertoires in COVID-19. The protocol was immunoSEQ multiplex PCR, while the TCRdb copy is restricted to in-frame clones and leaves out a portion. The profile shows 200,000 to 250,000 clones, 80% of them singletons. Sample: PBMCs or T cells enriched from blood (not recorded which). Source of these receptors: a woman aged 40 to 50 with acute COVID-19. The CDR3 runs from the conserved cysteine through the conserved F or W. The D gene is left open where the match is weak. Expanded clones are given a class, and other clones once, few, many or no size at all.

DNA: TGTGCCAGTAGTACGACAGGGGTTGGAAACACCATATATTTT; CDR3: CASSTTGVGNTIYF; V: TRBV19; size: once; J: TRBJ1-3; D: TRBD1; length: 14
DNA: TGTGCCAGCAGCTTGGGGCAGGGTGGCTACAATGAGCAGTTCTTC; CDR3: CASSLGQGGYNEQFF; V: TRBV5-8; size: -; J: TRBJ2-1; D: -; length: 15
DNA: TGTGCCAGCAGCGCGGGACAGGGCACCTACAATGAGCAGTTCTTC; CDR3: CASSAGQGTYNEQFF; V: TRBV5-4; size: -; J: TRBJ2-1; D: TRBD1; length: 15
DNA: TGTGCCAGCAGTTCCCCTATGACAGCAACTAATGAAAAACTGTTTTTT; CDR3: CASSSPMTATNEKLFF; V: TRBV28; size: -; J: TRBJ1-4; D: -; length: 16
DNA: TGTGCCAGCAGTTTTGCTCCAGGGGTGACTGAAGCTTTCTTT; CDR3: CASSFAPGVTEAFF; V: TRBV27; size: few; J: TRBJ1-1; D: -; length: 14
DNA: TGTGCCAGCAGCGAGGGTGAAGCTTTCTTT; CDR3: CASSEGEAFF; V: TRBV12-3/TRBV12-4; size: -; J: TRBJ1-1; D: -; length: 10
DNA: TGTGCCAGCAGCCTTACCTACAGGGGGGGTGAAGCTTTCTTT; CDR3: CASSLTYRGGEAFF; V: TRBV7-2; size: -; J: TRBJ1-1; D: TRBD1; length: 14
DNA: TGCAGCGTCGAAGGGACAGATTACAATGAGCAGTTCTTC; CDR3: CSVEGTDYNEQFF; V: TRBV29-1; size: -; J: TRBJ2-1; D: TRBD1; length: 13
DNA: TGTGCCAGCAGAACAGGCTCTGGAAACACCATATATTTT; CDR3: CASRTGSGNTIYF; V: TRBV12-3/TRBV12-4; size: -; J: TRBJ1-3; D: -; length: 13
DNA: TGTGCCAGCTCAAACGTCCCAGGAACCTATGGCTACACCTTC; CDR3: CASSNVPGTYGYTF; V: TRBV18; size: -; J: TRBJ1-2; D: -; length: 14
DNA: TGCAGTGCTAGTAGGAGTCAGCGAGATCCGGGCTACACCTTC; CDR3: CSASRSQRDPGYTF; V: TRBV20-1; size: -; J: TRBJ1-2; D: -; length: 14
DNA: TGTGCCTGGAGTGCCGTTGGCCGGGGCTATGGCTACACCTTC; CDR3: CAWSAVGRGYGYTF; V: TRBV30; size: -; J: TRBJ1-2; D: -; length: 14
DNA: TGTGCCAGCAGTAGCGGGCTACAATCGGAGCAGTTCTTC; CDR3: CASSSGLQSEQFF; V: TRBV28; size: -; J: TRBJ2-1; D: -; length: 13
DNA: TGTGCCAGCAGCTTAGGCCCGGCGCGAGGCATGAACACTGAAGCTTTCTTT; CDR3: CASSLGPARGMNTEAFF; V: TRBV7-3; size: -; J: TRBJ1-1; D: -; length: 17
DNA: TGTGCCAGCAGTTTGGCCGTCGCGGGGAAGCAGTTCTTC; CDR3: CASSLAVAGKQFF; V: TRBV27; size: -; J: TRBJ2-1; D: -; length: 13
DNA: TGCGCCAGCAGCTTAGCGCAATCTGTGGGTGAGCAGTTCTTC; CDR3: CASSLAQSVGEQFF; V: TRBV5-1; size: -; J: TRBJ2-1; D: -; length: 14
DNA: TGTGCCAGCAGTTACCCGGGACTAGCGGGGGGGCCTCAGTATTTT; CDR3: CASSYPGLAGGPQYF; V: TRBV6-5; size: -; J: TRBJ2-3; D: TRBD2; length: 15
DNA: TGTGCCAGCAGCTTAGCAGGGGGCCCAAATGAAAAACTGTTTTTT; CDR3: CASSLAGGPNEKLFF; V: TRBV7-8; size: few; J: TRBJ1-4; D: TRBD1; length: 15
DNA: TGTGCCAGCAGCCACACGGGACTCTCGATGGGTTCACCCCTCCACTTT; CDR3: CASSHTGLSMGSPLHF; V: TRBV3-1/TRBV3-2; size: -; J: TRBJ1-6; D: -; length: 16
DNA: TGTGCCAGCAGCCCTCGGACAGGGGGCACCTACGAGCAGTACTTC; CDR3: CASSPRTGGTYEQYF; V: TRBV7-3; size: -; J: TRBJ2-7; D: TRBD1; length: 15
DNA: TGCAGCGTTGGCGGCCCTGGAAACACCATATATTTT; CDR3: CSVGGPGNTIYF; V: TRBV29-1; size: -; J: TRBJ1-3; D: -; length: 12
DNA: TGCAGCGTTGAAAAGGGGGCAGAGACCCAGTACTTC; CDR3: CSVEKGAETQYF; V: TRBV29-1; size: once; J: TRBJ2-5; D: TRBD1; length: 12
DNA: TGTGCCTGGAGTCTCTCCCTAGGGACAGGGGGCCGAGGACTGTTTTTT; CDR3: CAWSLSLGTGGRGLFF; V: TRBV30; size: -; J: TRBJ1-4; D: TRBD1; length: 16
DNA: TGCGCCAGCAGCCCCGGGACACAGACTAATGAAAAACTGTTTTTT; CDR3: CASSPGTQTNEKLFF; V: TRBV5-1; size: -; J: TRBJ1-4; D: -; length: 15
DNA: TGTGCCAGTAGTTCCCCAGGGATGGGGACTGAAGCTTTCTTT; CDR3: CASSSPGMGTEAFF; V: TRBV19; size: many; J: TRBJ1-1; D: -; length: 14
DNA: TGCAGCGTCCGGACAGGGGACCAGCCCCAGCATTTT; CDR3: CSVRTGDQPQHF; V: TRBV29-1; size: once; J: TRBJ1-5; D: TRBD1; length: 12
DNA: TGTGCCACCGAGGGGACTAGCGGGACGGGGACCCAGTACTTC; CDR3: CATEGTSGTGTQYF; V: TRBV19; size: once; J: TRBJ2-5; D: TRBD2; length: 14
DNA: TGTGCCAGCACCCCCCCGGGGAGCTCCTACGAGCAGTACTTC; CDR3: CASTPPGSSYEQYF; V: TRBV27; size: -; J: TRBJ2-7; D: -; length: 14
DNA: TGTGCCAGCAGCGCAGGGCCCGAGGCGAATCAGCCCCAGCATTTT; CDR3: CASSAGPEANQPQHF; V: TRBV7-6; size: -; J: TRBJ1-5; D: -; length: 15
DNA: TGTGCCAGCAGCCAACGGTCGGTTATGACTGAAGCTTTCTTT; CDR3: CASSQRSVMTEAFF; V: TRBV14; size: -; J: TRBJ1-1; D: -; length: 14
DNA: TGTGCCAGCAGTTACGGGGGGGCTCGGACTGAAGCTTTCTTT; CDR3: CASSYGGARTEAFF; V: TRBV6-5; size: -; J: TRBJ1-1; D: -; length: 14
DNA: TGTGCCAGCAGCTTGGTATCGAGATTTGACTATGGCTACACCTTC; CDR3: CASSLVSRFDYGYTF; V: TRBV5-4; size: -; J: TRBJ1-2; D: -; length: 15
DNA: TGTGCCAGCAGCCAGATACTGACAGGTCCTCGGTACTTC; CDR3: CASSQILTGPRYF; V: TRBV14; size: few; J: TRBJ2-7; D: -; length: 13
DNA: TGCGCCAGCAGCTTGGGTTGGGGGCTTCGGGAGGCTGGGGCCAACGTCCTGACTTTC; CDR3: CASSLGWGLREAGANVLTF; V: TRBV5-1; size: -; J: TRBJ2-6; D: -; length: 19
DNA: TGCGCCAGCAGCTTTACTAGCGGGGGGGGAGATCTCCTCTCCTACAATGAGCAGTTCTTC; CDR3: CASSFTSGGGDLLSYNEQFF; V: TRBV5-1; size: -; J: TRBJ2-1; D: TRBD2; length: 20
DNA: TGTGCCAGCAGCTTGAGAGATCCAAGCTACACCTTC; CDR3: CASSLRDPSYTF; V: TRBV5-6; size: -; J: TRBJ1-2; D: -; length: 12
DNA: TGTGCCAGTAGTACGGGACTAGCCCGAAGCACAGATACGCAGTATTTT; CDR3: CASSTGLARSTDTQYF; V: TRBV19; size: -; J: TRBJ2-3; D: TRBD2; length: 16
DNA: TGTGCCAGCAGTTTGGGCCCTCGTGCGAGGGCAGGTAATGAAAAACTGTTTTTT; CDR3: CASSLGPRARAGNEKLFF; V: TRBV28; size: -; J: TRBJ1-4; D: -; length: 18
DNA: TGTGCCAGCAGCTTAGCAGCCGGGACAAACACCGGGGAGCTGTTTTTT; CDR3: CASSLAAGTNTGELFF; V: TRBV7-2; size: -; J: TRBJ2-2; D: -; length: 16
DNA: TGTGCCAGCACCATGACAGGGAATAGCAATCAGCCCCAGCATTTT; CDR3: CASTMTGNSNQPQHF; V: TRBV2; size: -; J: TRBJ1-5; D: TRBD1; length: 15
DNA: TGCAGCGTGGGACAGGCCCCCTACGAGCAGTACTTC; CDR3: CSVGQAPYEQYF; V: TRBV29-1; size: -; J: TRBJ2-7; D: TRBD1; length: 12
DNA: TGTGCCAGTAGTGACGGGGGGCTTGTAAAGAATTCACCCCTCCACTTT; CDR3: CASSDGGLVKNSPLHF; V: TRBV19; size: -; J: TRBJ1-6; D: -; length: 16
DNA: TGCGCCAGCAACGGACTACAGGACAATGAGCAGTTCTTC; CDR3: CASNGLQDNEQFF; V: TRBV5-1; size: once; J: TRBJ2-1; D: -; length: 13
DNA: TGTGCCAGCAGGTACCCGGGACAGGGATCCTACGAGCAGTACTTC; CDR3: CASRYPGQGSYEQYF; V: TRBV28; size: many; J: TRBJ2-7; D: TRBD1; length: 15
DNA: TGTGCCATCAGCCCCGGGACAGGGATCTCTGGGGCCAACGTCCTGACTTTC; CDR3: CAISPGTGISGANVLTF; V: TRBV10-3; size: once; J: TRBJ2-6; D: TRBD1; length: 17
DNA: TGTGCCAGCAGTGACGGGAGGGAGAGGAACACCGGGGAGCTGTTTTTT; CDR3: CASSDGRERNTGELFF; V: TRBV6-4; size: -; J: TRBJ2-2; D: TRBD2; length: 16
DNA: TGTGCTAGCAAAGGGACAGGGGGCAGCGGGGAGCTGTTTTTT; CDR3: CASKGTGGSGELFF; V: TRBV12-5; size: -; J: TRBJ2-2; D: TRBD1; length: 14
DNA: TGCGCCAGCAGCGAGACAGGGGCTGGAAACACCATATATTTT; CDR3: CASSETGAGNTIYF; V: TRBV4-1; size: -; J: TRBJ1-3; D: TRBD1; length: 14
DNA: TGTGCCAGCAGTACGGACAGGACCTCCTATGGCTACACCTTC; CDR3: CASSTDRTSYGYTF; V: TRBV27; size: -; J: TRBJ1-2; D: TRBD1; length: 14
DNA: TGCAGCGTTGCAGGGCCTAGCTCTGGAAACACCATATATTTT; CDR3: CSVAGPSSGNTIYF; V: TRBV29-1; size: -; J: TRBJ1-3; D: -; length: 14
DNA: TGTGCCAGCAGCGTAGTTCTAGCCGGGGAGCTGTTTTTT; CDR3: CASSVVLAGELFF; V: TRBV9; size: few; J: TRBJ2-2; D: -; length: 13
DNA: TGTGCCAGCAGTTACTTAGCGGAGCCCTCCTACGAGCAGTACTTC; CDR3: CASSYLAEPSYEQYF; V: TRBV6-5; size: -; J: TRBJ2-7; D: -; length: 15
DNA: TGTGCCAGCAGTGCATCCTGGAGGGCAACCGGGGAGCTGTTTTTT; CDR3: CASSASWRATGELFF; V: TRBV25-1; size: -; J: TRBJ2-2; D: -; length: 15
DNA: TGTGCCAGCACCGGACAAACGTTACAGCCCCAGCATTTT; CDR3: CASTGQTLQPQHF; V: TRBV2; size: -; J: TRBJ1-5; D: -; length: 13
DNA: TGTGCCAGCAGCGCCATCCCGACAGGATATACCTACGAGCAGTACTTC; CDR3: CASSAIPTGYTYEQYF; V: TRBV7-2; size: -; J: TRBJ2-7; D: -; length: 16
DNA: TGTGCCACCAGCGCGGGGACAGGGGGTAGGTACGAGCAGTACTTC; CDR3: CATSAGTGGRYEQYF; V: TRBV15; size: -; J: TRBJ2-7; D: TRBD1; length: 15
DNA: TGTGCCAGCCGAGGACTAGCGCTTTCCTACAATGAGCAGTTCTTC; CDR3: CASRGLALSYNEQFF; V: TRBV28; size: -; J: TRBJ2-1; D: TRBD2; length: 15
DNA: TGCAGCGTTCTCCCAGATGCAACTAATGAAAAACTGTTTTTT; CDR3: CSVLPDATNEKLFF; V: TRBV29-1; size: -; J: TRBJ1-4; D: -; length: 14
DNA: TGTGCCAGTAATCGGGGAGAGAACACCGGGGAGCTGTTTTTT; CDR3: CASNRGENTGELFF; V: TRBV19; size: many; J: TRBJ2-2; D: -; length: 14